This T cell receptor (beta chain) was profiled in a study of CD4 and CD8 cells across lung adenocarcinoma regions. TCRdb reprocessed the PCR reads with MiXCR, giving one entry per CDR3 protein. The table has some 10,000 distinct CDR3 sequences, 40% to 65% seen once. Germline V lookup: CDR1 MNHNS, CDR2 SASEGT. There are 15 residues in the CDR3. Samples came from patients with localized non-small cell lung adenocarcinoma. The origin of this receptor is a male donor with lung adenocarcinoma. The CD4 and CD8 labels of this study may be unreliable. V and J are TRBV6-1 and TRBJ2-3; a possible D gene is TRBD2 (7 bases). The closer fit of TRBJ2-7 to the DNA end suggests the J call may be wrong. Material: CD4+ T cells from the margin of a lung tumor. The CDR3 DNA reads as TGTGGGGGGGGCGCGGGGCAGTGTGCCAAAGATACGCAGTACTTC. Translating gives CGGGAGQCAKDTQYF.